The 19 T cell receptor beta chains below come from one sample, sequenced in a study of blood T cell repertoires in COVID-19 (dated by TCRdb to the early 2020s). Receptors were amplified or captured by the immunoSEQ multiplex PCR assay. TCRdb re-hosts the immuneACCESS table, in-frame sequences only. Its copies lack some clones; in the studies checked, an unresolved V gene accounts for under half of them, and the cause for the rest is not known. The sample table lists 250,000 to 300,000 clones, nearly 90% of them with a count of one. The ten largest clones represent about 0.74% of the sample. The sample was peripheral blood. Every receptor here comes from a woman aged 30 to 39 with acute or convalescent COVID-19.

The chain joins TRBV11-2 to TRBJ2-5; the D gene is possibly TRBD2 (5 bases). The CDR3 is 15 residues long. The ends were cut back, 6 bases at V and 4 bases at J, with 18 bases in the middle. Germline CDR1 reads SGHAT; CDR2 reads FQNNGV. CDR3 region: CASRVRGAVGETQYF. As DNA, the CDR3 is TGTGCCAGCAGAGTACGGGGTGCAGTGGGAGAGACCCAGTACTTC.

This chain uses TRBV5-6 with TRBJ2-3; 7 bases are shared with TRBD2. Germline values: CDR1 SGHDT, CDR2 YYEEEE. Germline trimming cut 5 bases from V and 2 bases from J; bases unmatched to any gene: 5. This CDR3 is 14 amino acids long. CDR3: CASRGLDPTDTQYF. The DNA for the CDR3 is TGTGCCAGCAGAGGACTAGACCCCACAGATACGCAGTATTTT. Supplemented by reference TRBV5-6 and TRBJ2-3, the full variable domain reads DAGVTQSPTHLIKTRGQQVTLRCSPKSGHDTVSWYQQALGQGPQFIFQYYEEEERQRGNFPDRFSGHQFPNYSSELNVNALLLGDSALYLCASRGLDPTDTQYFGPGTRLTVL.

The chain joins TRBV5-1 to TRBJ1-4; TRBD1 aligns across 9 bases. The CDR3 covers 15 residues. Germline V gives CDR1 SGHRS, CDR2 YFSETQ. V dropped 0 bases and J dropped 8; count of bases not matched to a gene: 5. CDR3 nucleotides: TGCGCCAGCAGCTTGGATGGGGACAGGGCGGAAAAACTGTTTTTT. As protein: CASSLDGDRAEKLFF.

The chain is built from TRBV7-8 and TRBJ2-4; TRBD1 might be the D (6 bases). CDR3 length equals 16 residues. The germline CDR1 and CDR2 sequences are SGHVS and FQNEAQ. V was shortened by 5 bases and J by 0 bases, with 14 bases between the two germline ends. CDR3: CASSRGQTVAKNIQYF. The CDR3 DNA is TGTGCCAGCAGCAGAGGACAGACTGTAGCCAAAAACATTCAGTACTTC.

The CDR3, as DNA: TGTGCCAGTAGCACCGGGACAAGGGGGACCGGGGAGCTGTTTTTT. Translating it yields CASSTGTRGTGELFF. The rearrangement joins TRBV19 to TRBJ2-2, with D perhaps matching TRBD1 (6 bases). Trimming cost V 6 bases and J 5 bases, with 16 bases left between them. Germline V CDR1 and CDR2: LNHDA, SQIVND (reference sequence). This CDR3 has 15 amino acids.

The chain recombines TRBV27 with TRBJ2-3, with 9 bases aligning to TRBD2. Per germline, CDR1 MNHEY and CDR2 SMNVEV (reference sequence). The CDR3 consists of 13 residues. Unmatched junction bases numbered 4, after V lost 10 bases and J lost 2 bases. CDR3 sequence (DNA): TGTGCCACTAGCGGGACTAACACAGATACGCAGTATTTT. Its translation: CATSGTNTDTQYF.

This rearrangement joins TRBV28 to TRBJ1-6; D ambiguous. This CDR3 spans 16 amino acids. The V end lost 1 base, the J end lost 6 bases, and 13 bases lay between the germline ends. In germline, CDR1 is MDHEN, CDR2 SYDVKM. CDR3 in amino acids: CASSLSAGIPNSPLHF. CDR3 nucleotides: TGTGCCAGCAGTTTATCGGCGGGGATACCTAATTCACCCCTCCACTTT. Supplemented by reference TRBV28 and TRBJ1-6, the full variable domain reads DVKVTQSSRYLVKRTGEKVFLECVQDMDHENMFWYRQDPGLGLRLIYFSYDVKMKEKGDIPEGYSVSREKKERFSLILESASTNQTSMYLCASSLSAGIPNSPLHFGNGTRLTVT.

The chain uses TRBV5-1 and TRBJ2-5; 11 bases fit TRBD2. Unmatched junction bases numbered 8, after V lost 0 bases and J lost 4 bases. This CDR3 is 17 amino acids long. Germline assignment: CDR1 SGHRS and CDR2 YFSETQ. The CDR3 reads CASSLGSGRADRETQYF. CDR3 DNA sequence: TGCGCCAGCAGCTTGGGTAGCGGGAGGGCCGATAGAGAGACCCAGTACTTC.

This clone was recorded once. The chain couples TRBV13 to TRBJ2-1, with TRBD2 identical over 13 bases. CDR1 is PRHDT and CDR2 is FYEKMQ in the germline V gene (reference sequence). The J segment lost 8 bases and the V segment lost 5 bases, leaving 6 bases of the junction unmatched. The CDR3 is 15 residues long. The CDR3 DNA reads as TGTGCCAGCAGCGCCCGGACTAGCGGGAGCCATGAGCAGTTCTTC. It translates to CASSARTSGSHEQFF.

The CDR3 region has the DNA TGTGCCAGCAATCCGGACAGGGGGAACACCGGGGAGCTGTTTTTT. It codes for CASNPDRGNTGELFF. The V and J genes are TRBV6-5 and TRBJ2-2; 9 bases fit TRBD1. After removal of 7 bases from V and 1 base from J, the junction contained 4 bases not matched to a gene. The CDR3 is 15 amino acids. Looked up from germline, CDR1 is MNHEY and CDR2 is SVGAGI.

V and J are TRBV10-3 and TRBJ2-3; 10 bases agree with TRBD1. Germline V gene data show CDR1 as ENHRY and CDR2 as SYGVKD. This CDR3 comprises 16 residues. The trim removed 4 bases at V and 2 bases at J, leaving 6 bases unmatched. CDR3 residues: CAISAGTGVLTDTQYF. The CDR3 DNA sequence: TGTGCCATCAGTGCCGGGACAGGGGTTCTCACAGATACGCAGTATTTT.

This sequence joins TRBV5-1 and TRBJ2-7; TRBD2 agrees at 10 bases. V was pared by 0 bases and J by 2 bases, with 2 bases of the junction left unmatched. The CDR3 spans 15 residues. Germline values: CDR1 SGHRS, CDR2 YFSETQ. CDR3 loop: CASSLELAGTYEQYF. The CDR3 DNA is TGCGCCAGCAGCTTGGAACTAGCGGGGACCTACGAGCAGTACTTC. Filled out from reference TRBV5-1 and TRBJ2-7, the complete variable domain reads KAGVTQTPRYLIKTRGQQVTLSCSPISGHRSVSWYQQTPGQGLQFLFEYFSETQRNKGNFPGRFSGRQFSNSRSEMNVSTLELGDSALYLCASSLELAGTYEQYFGPGTRLTVT.

The rearrangement uses TRBV5-4 and TRBJ1-5, with 9 bases fitting TRBD1. CDR1 SGHNT and CDR2 YYREEE come from the germline V gene (reference sequence). V dropped 4 bases and J dropped 4; count of bases not matched to a gene: 6. The CDR3 length is 15 residues. This CDR3 is CASSPDRGENQPQHF. As DNA, the CDR3 is TGTGCCAGCAGCCCCGACAGGGGGGAAAATCAGCCCCAGCATTTT.

This clone was counted a single time. This chain joins TRBV7-2 and TRBJ2-5, with D tentatively TRBD2 (6 bases). Trimming removed 0 bases from V and 2 bases from J, with 16 bases in between. CDR3 size: 17 residues. Germline assignment: CDR1 SGHTA and CDR2 FQGNSA. The CDR3 DNA reads as TGTGCCAGCAGCTTAGCCCCGGGGGTACGGGTTCAAGAGACCCAGTACTTC. Translating it yields CASSLAPGVRVQETQYF.

This chain links TRBV18 with TRBJ2-3; TRBD2 might be the D (5 bases). The CDR3 runs 14 residues. The germline CDR1 and CDR2 sequences are KGHSH and LQKENI. Trimming shortened V by 2 bases and J by 2 bases, and 8 bases separated the two germline ends. The CDR3 sequence: CASSPEGFTDTQYF. In nucleotides, the CDR3 is TGTGCCAGCTCACCAGAGGGCTTCACAGATACGCAGTATTTT.

The rearrangement joins TRBV4-3 to TRBJ2-1; D is unclear. V was shortened by 0 bases and J by 6 bases, with 9 bases between the two germline ends. The CDR3 covers 14 residues. Germline CDR1 LGHNA, CDR2 YSLEER. The CDR3 loop is CASSQEWSVNEQFF. Here the CDR3 DNA reads TGCGCCAGCAGCCAAGAATGGAGTGTCAATGAGCAGTTCTTC.

The chain recombines TRBV18 with TRBJ2-7; a weak D match, TRBD2 (6 bases). There are 15 residues in the CDR3. Germline CDR1 is KGHSH and CDR2 is LQKENI. V was trimmed by 6 bases and J by 7 bases, leaving 22 bases between them. In nucleotides, the CDR3 is TGTGCCAGCTCCTCACCGGTCGGGAGTCTCGGGGAGCAGTACTTC. Protein product: CASSSPVGSLGEQYF. Using reference TRBV18 and TRBJ2-7 for the parts outside the CDR3, the full variable domain is NAGVMQNPRHLVRRRGQEARLRCSPMKGHSHVYWYRQLPEEGLKFMVYLQKENIIDESGMPKERFSAEFPKEGPSILRIQQVVRGDSAAYFCASSSPVGSLGEQYFGPGTRLTVT.

V usage is TRBV29-1 and J usage is TRBJ2-7; weak D call: TRBD2 (5 bases). Germline loops: CDR1 SQVTM, CDR2 ANQGSEA. V shed 4 bases and J shed 5 bases, with 15 bases lying between them. CDR3 length: 13 amino acids. The CDR3, as DNA: TGCAGCGTTGGGGGAGCCAATCCCCACGAGCAGTACTTC. The encoded protein is CSVGGANPHEQYF.

The chain recombines TRBV5-8 with TRBJ1-4; D is unclear. There are 15 residues in the CDR3. Germline CDR1 reads SGHTS; CDR2 reads YDEGEE. V was cut by 4 bases and J by 8 bases, with 18 bases left in between. CDR3 sequence (DNA): TGTGCCAGCAGCAACCTTGTCGGGAATGAAGAAAAACTGTTTTTT. This translates into CASSNLVGNEEKLFF.